This T cell receptor beta chain was found in a study of blood T cells in healthy people across ages. Broader study findings: The fall in TCR beta diversity per million T cells was roughly linear with age. More naive CD4+ cells and higher diversity marked long-lived donors relative to aged donors. Without sorted subsets, naive and antigen-experienced compartments could not be conclusively compared.

This clonotype was counted ten times or more. Its antigen is undetermined. Trimming shortened V by 6 bases and J by 7 bases, and 22 bases separated the two germline ends. The CDR3 is made up of 15 amino acids. Germline V CDR1 and CDR2: MDHEN, SYDVKM. The second PCR ran roughly 6 to 11 cycles with a sample-barcoded 5' primer and J-beta primers. No fewer than 2.5 million CDR3-containing paired-end reads came from each sample. TCRdb itself ran the 5' RACE reads through MiXCR, one entry per CDR3 protein. The sample carries around 690,000 distinct CDR3 sequences, approximately 59% recorded once. The sample was blood. The sequence was obtained from a man in his sixties in good health. The chain uses TRBV28 and TRBJ2-7, with D unclear. Here the CDR3 reads CASRRSGRIIGEQYF. The CDR3 DNA sequence: TGTGCCAGCAGACGCTCCGGACGGATCATTGGGGAGCAGTACTTC.